One sample yielded the 27 T cell receptor beta chains listed below, sequenced in a study of control samples from healthy donors and cancer patients. This table comes from immunoSEQ multiplex PCR, and its TCRdb copy is limited to in-frame clones, with some not included. Here the sample spans tens of thousands of clones, roughly 93% being singletons. What was sequenced was PBMCs. All receptors derive from a middle-aged man with lung cancer.

The genes are TRBV2 and TRBJ2-1; D might be TRBD1 (5 bases). Trimming cost V 8 bases and J 0 bases, with 11 bases left between them. CDR1 SNHLY and CDR2 FYNNEI come from the germline V gene. The length of the CDR3 is 14 residues. CDR3 DNA sequence: TGTGCCAGCCTGGGGCTCCGCTCCTACAATGAGCAGTTCTTC. Its translation is CASLGLRSYNEQFF.

In its sample, this clone was seen once. The chain uses TRBV6-6 and TRBJ2-7; maybe TRBD2 (6 bases). With 8 bases removed from V and 3 bases from J, the gap between germline ends came to 14 bases. Germline V gives CDR1 MNHNY, CDR2 SVGAGI (reference sequence). This CDR3 is built from 13 residues. This chain's CDR3 is CASLPGTYYEQYF. In DNA, the CDR3 is TGTGCCAGCCTGCCCGGGACTTACTACGAGCAGTACTTC.

The genes are TRBV2 and TRBJ2-6; D is unclear. CDR1 is SNHLY and CDR2 is FYNNEI in the germline V gene. Trimming shortened V by 2 bases and J by 0 bases, and 2 bases separated the two germline ends. There are 14 residues in the CDR3. This CDR3 is CASSENSGANVLTF. The CDR3 region has the DNA TGTGCCAGCAGTGAAAACTCTGGGGCCAACGTCCTGACTTTC.

This clone has just one count. The chain combines TRBV19 with TRBJ2-3, with 8 nucleotides matching TRBD1. Germline V gene data show CDR1 as LNHDA and CDR2 as SQIVND (reference sequence). The V gene end was trimmed by 5 bases and the J gene end by 6 bases; junction bases not matched to a gene: 7. This CDR3 is built from 14 residues. The CDR3 region has the DNA TGTGCCAGTAGTCTTAAAGGACAGGGCGATACGCAGTATTTT. Translating gives CASSLKGQGDTQYF.

The chain is built from TRBV9 and TRBJ2-2; TRBD1 aligns across 10 bases. Looked up from germline, CDR1 is SGDLS and CDR2 is YYNGEE. Trimming at V came to 2 bases and at J to 0 bases, leaving 1 base not matched to a gene. The CDR3 covers 16 residues. CDR3 in DNA: TGTGCCAGCAGCGTGGGACAGGGGACGAACACCGGGGAGCTGTTTTTT. This codes for CASSVGQGTNTGELFF.

Comment on this clone: Other DNA sequences in the same sample also yield this CDR3. The chain recombines TRBV18 with TRBJ1-4, with 7 positions matching TRBD1. In germline, CDR1 is KGHSH, CDR2 LQKENI. CDR3 length: 16 amino acids. V shed 3 bases, J shed 4 bases, and the junction held 8 bases outside the gene matches. The CDR3 nucleotides are TGTGCCAGCTCACCTAACACAGGGGATAATAATGAAAAACTGTTTTTT. Translation gives CASSPNTGDNNEKLFF.

The chain uses TRBV6-2 or TRBV6-3 and TRBJ2-3; no definite D call. The CDR3 extends over 15 amino acids. Germline-derived CDR1 and CDR2 are MNHEY and SVGEGT. Trimming removed 2 bases from V and 2 bases from J, with 11 bases in between. This CDR3 is CASSYGAPATDTQYF. In nucleotides, the CDR3 is TGTGCCAGCAGTTACGGCGCCCCGGCCACAGATACGCAGTATTTT.

This sequence joins TRBV7-2 and TRBJ1-1, with 7 bases fitting TRBD1. The CDR3 length is 13 residues. From germline, CDR1 is SGHTA and CDR2 FQGNSA. Trimming cost V 4 bases and J 1 base; bases outside gene matches: 0. The CDR3 loop is CASSWTGNTEAFF. Here the CDR3 DNA reads TGTGCCAGCAGCTGGACAGGGAACACTGAAGCTTTCTTT.

This chain links TRBV5-6 with TRBJ2-5; TRBD2 matches 8 bases. The CDR3 consists of 15 residues. J was trimmed by 4 bases and V by 4 bases; bases with no gene match: 9. The germline V gene encodes CDR1 SGHDT and CDR2 YYEEEE. The CDR3 protein is CASSLGRGRTETQYF. The DNA for the CDR3 is TGTGCCAGCAGCCTCGGGAGGGGGAGGACAGAGACCCAGTACTTC. The complete variable domain, with remaining parts taken from reference TRBV5-6 and TRBJ2-5, reads DAGVTQSPTHLIKTRGQQVTLRCSPKSGHDTVSWYQQALGQGPQFIFQYYEEEERQRGNFPDRFSGHQFPNYSSELNVNALLLGDSALYLCASSLGRGRTETQYFGPGTRLLVL.

V usage is TRBV19 and J usage is TRBJ1-2; TRBD1 might be the D (5 bases). The germline V and J ends were trimmed by 3 bases and 0 bases, with 26 bases remaining between them. CDR1 and CDR2 from the germline V gene are LNHDA and SQIVND (reference sequence). The CDR3 extends over 20 amino acids. This chain's CDR3 is CASSMTPRDLRLLPNYGYTF. The CDR3, as DNA: TGTGCCAGTAGTATGACTCCGCGGGACCTCCGACTCTTACCTAACTATGGCTACACCTTC.

The rearrangement links TRBV6-5 to TRBJ2-7; 9 bases are shared with TRBD1. This CDR3 contains 14 residues. V shed 6 bases and J 2 bases; nucleotides not matched to a gene: 5. Per germline, CDR1 MNHEY and CDR2 SVGAGI. The CDR3 sequence is CASRPGTGPYEQYF. The CDR3, as DNA: TGTGCCAGCAGACCCGGGACAGGGCCCTACGAGCAGTACTTC.

The rearrangement links TRBV29-1 to TRBJ1-6; D might be TRBD1 (5 bases). Per the germline V gene, CDR1 is SQVTM and CDR2 is ANQGSEA. V lost 8 bases and J 5 bases, leaving 13 bases between the germline ends. The length of the CDR3 is 13 residues. Here the CDR3 DNA reads TGCAGCTATAGGGACGGTAATAATTCACCCCTCCACTTT. It yields the protein CSYRDGNNSPLHF.

The V call is TRBV7-2, the J call TRBJ1-1, with D tentatively TRBD1 (6 bases). Between the trimmed V and J ends, which lost 3 bases and 1 base, there was a span of 15 bases. The CDR3 length is 16 residues. Germline CDR1 and CDR2: SGHTA and FQGNSA. The CDR3: CASSLIAWGPNTEAFF. The CDR3 DNA reads as TGTGCCAGCAGCTTGATCGCTTGGGGGCCGAACACTGAAGCTTTCTTT.

This clone showed up just a few times. This rearrangement joins TRBV25-1 to TRBJ2-1, with 10 bases identical to TRBD2. Germline CDR1 MGHDK, CDR2 SYGVNS. The ends lost 2 bases at V and 9 bases at J; junction bases unmatched: 10. This CDR3 is 16 amino acids long. In DNA, the CDR3 is TGTGCCAGCAGTGAACACCGGTTAGCGGGGGGCGTTGAGCAGTTCTTC. Translation gives CASSEHRLAGGVEQFF.

Remarks on this clone: The same CDR3 arises from other DNA sequences in this sample as well. This chain joins TRBV11-2 and TRBJ2-1, with D possibly called TRBD1 or TRBD2 (6 bases each). CDR3 size: 15 residues. The V end was cut by 2 bases, the J end by 6 bases, with 14 bases between. CDR1 is SGHAT and CDR2 is FQNNGV in the germline V gene. CDR3 region: CASSLRGQGFNEQFF. DNA of the CDR3: TGTGCCAGCAGCTTACGGGGGCAGGGTTTCAATGAGCAGTTCTTC.

Only a few counts were recorded for this clone. The chain couples TRBV20-1 to TRBJ2-5; 7 bases match TRBD1. The CDR3 has 14 amino acids. The V segment lost 3 bases and the J segment 5 bases; nucleotides outside the gene matches: 9. Germline V lookup: CDR1 DFQATT, CDR2 SNEGSKA (reference sequence). In DNA form, the CDR3 reads TGCAGTGCTAGTGTAGGGACAGCTTACGAGACCCAGTACTTC. Translation: CSASVGTAYETQYF.

The chain employs TRBV5-4 and TRBJ2-5; either TRBD1 or TRBD2 may supply D (5 bases each). The CDR3 loop spans 16 amino acids. V dropped 6 bases and J dropped 0 bases, with 18 bases sitting between them. Germline CDR1 reads SGHNT; CDR2 reads YYREEE (reference sequence). CDR3 in DNA: TGTGCCAGCACCCCCACGGGGACGGAAGACCAAGAGACCCAGTACTTC. It is translated as CASTPTGTEDQETQYF.

The CDR3 reads CASSPRQGLNSYNEQFF. The DNA for the CDR3 is TGTGCCAGCAGCCCGCGACAGGGGCTGAACTCCTACAATGAGCAGTTCTTC. The chain is built from TRBV11-2 and TRBJ2-1; TRBD1 matches at 8 bases. V shed 5 bases and J 0 bases; nucleotides not matched to a gene: 9. The germline V gene encodes CDR1 SGHAT and CDR2 FQNNGV. This CDR3 is built from 17 residues.

The chain links TRBV4-3 to TRBJ2-2, with D tentatively TRBD1 (5 bases). This CDR3 is built from 14 residues. Per the germline V gene, CDR1 is LGHNA and CDR2 is YSLEER. Trimming cost V 4 bases and J 6 bases, with 12 bases left between them. This CDR3 reads CASSPQGESGELFF. The CDR3 bases are TGCGCCAGCAGCCCCCAGGGCGAGTCCGGGGAGCTGTTTTTT.

The chain has TRBV19 and TRBJ1-2; no reliable D call. Trimming removed 3 bases from V and 4 bases from J, with 18 bases in between. The germline gives CDR1 LNHDA, CDR2 SQIVND (reference sequence). There are 16 residues in the CDR3. This chain's CDR3 is CASSITGLHGSYGYTF. The CDR3 DNA reads as TGTGCCAGTAGTATTACGGGCCTCCACGGTAGCTATGGCTACACCTTC.

A single count supports this clone. A junction end diverges from the germline sequence, so it may reflect a read error. At the DNA level, this CDR3 is encoded by other sequences in the same sample as well. This sequence joins TRBV11-2 and TRBJ1-2, with a possible D match to TRBD1 (5 bases). The CDR3 totals 12 residues. Germline V lookup: CDR1 SGHAT, CDR2 FQNNGV. CDR3: CASSLDGDGYTF. CDR3 bases: TGCGCCAGCAGCTTAGATGGGGACGGCTACACCTTC.

The chain combines TRBV4-3 with TRBJ1-2; tentatively, D is TRBD1 (6 bases). CDR1 and CDR2 from the germline V gene are LGHNA and YSLEER. This CDR3 comprises 15 residues. The V end was cut by 0 bases, the J end by 5 bases, with 13 bases between. CDR3 bases: TGCGCCAGCAGCCAAGATTTAGGACAGACGTATGGCTACACCTTC. Protein sequence: CASSQDLGQTYGYTF.

V gene TRBV19 combines with J gene TRBJ2-3; D may be TRBD1 or TRBD2 (5 bases each). Germline CDR1 reads LNHDA; CDR2 reads SQIVND (reference sequence). This CDR3 has 13 residues. V gave up 9 bases and J gave up 6 bases, with 16 bases separating them. The CDR3 sequence is CASFIFRGDTQYF. In DNA, the CDR3 is TGTGCCAGCTTCATTTTTCGGGGCGATACGCAGTATTTT.

This clone was observed once. This chain connects TRBV18 to TRBJ1-3; no clear D. This CDR3 comprises 16 residues. The V end was cut by 5 bases, the J end by 0 bases, with 14 bases between. Germline CDR1 and CDR2: KGHSH and LQKENI. The CDR3 reads CASSSGMGFSGNTIYF. The CDR3 region has the DNA TGTGCCAGCTCATCCGGGATGGGGTTCTCTGGAAACACCATATATTTT.

This sequence joins TRBV27 and TRBJ1-5; D uncertain. Trimming left V 5 bases short and J 1 base short, with 9 bases between. CDR3 length: 14 residues. CDR1 and CDR2 from the germline V gene are MNHEY and SMNVEV (reference sequence). CDR3 in DNA: TGTGCCAGCAGTCGGTCTGGGAGCAATCAGCCCCAGCATTTT. Residues: CASSRSGSNQPQHF.

V is TRBV3-1 (or the pseudogene TRBV3-2) and J is TRBJ2-7, with D perhaps given as TRBD1 or TRBD2 (6 bases each). This CDR3 is 15 amino acids long. Germline CDR1 LGHDT, CDR2 YNNKEL (reference sequence). The germline V and J ends were trimmed by 1 base and 6 bases, with 16 bases remaining between them. The CDR3 spells CASSQGGLGGLEQYF. CDR3 nucleotides: TGTGCCAGCAGCCAAGGGGGGCTCGGGGGACTCGAGCAGTACTTC.

This clone has only one observation. This chain joins TRBV6-5 and TRBJ1-6; D is possibly TRBD1 (6 bases). Germline V gene lookup returns CDR1 MNHEY and CDR2 SVGAGI. V was trimmed by 10 bases and J by 5 bases, leaving 15 bases between them. The CDR3 has 14 amino acids. In nucleotides, the CDR3 is TGTGCCACCAGCCGGGGGGCGGATAATTCACCCCTCCACTTT. This codes for CATSRGADNSPLHF.